The source of this T cell receptor (beta chain) is a study of CD8 T cells in ankylosing spondylitis. Findings and limits, study-wide: Typical of ankylosing spondylitis blood, it appeared, was a TCR beta motif of fewer than ten highly homologous variants. The study looked at matched synovial fluid samples from ankylosing spondylitis patients. Disease-linked clones were reported to be significantly enriched there.

Germline CDR1 is MDHEN and CDR2 is SYDVKM. V lost 3 bases, J lost 2 bases, and 15 bases lay in between. The CDR3 totals 16 residues. About this clonotype: Its antigen is undetermined.

TCRdb called the 5' RACE reads again in MiXCR, with one record for every CDR3 protein. Of 700,000 to 850,000 distinct CDR3 sequences listed, about 10% are singletons. This chain joins TRBV28 and TRBJ2-3; D is undetermined. The origin of this receptor is a male donor with ankylosing spondylitis. The sample consisted of blood, either unsorted or a sorted T cell fraction (not recorded which). The CDR3 loop is CASSFRAASLTDTQYF. The CDR3 DNA is TGTGCCAGCAGTTTTCGCGCGGCATCACTCACAGATACGCAGTATTTT.